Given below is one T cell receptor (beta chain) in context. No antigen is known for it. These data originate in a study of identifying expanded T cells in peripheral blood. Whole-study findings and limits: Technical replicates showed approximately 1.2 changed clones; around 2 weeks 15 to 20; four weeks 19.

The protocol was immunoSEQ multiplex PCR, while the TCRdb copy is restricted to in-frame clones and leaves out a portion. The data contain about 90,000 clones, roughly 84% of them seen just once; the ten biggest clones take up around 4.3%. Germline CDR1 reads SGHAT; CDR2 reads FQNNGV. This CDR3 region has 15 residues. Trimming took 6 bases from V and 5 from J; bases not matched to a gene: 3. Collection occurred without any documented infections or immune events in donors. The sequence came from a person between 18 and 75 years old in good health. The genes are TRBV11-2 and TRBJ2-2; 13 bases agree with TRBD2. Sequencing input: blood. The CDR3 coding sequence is TGTGCCAGCAGACGACTAGCGGGGGGAACCGGGGAGCTGTTTTTT. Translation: CASRRLAGGTGELFF.